These T cell receptor beta chains were read from a single sample in a study of OX40 agonist ivuxolimab in advanced cancers. Only in-frame clones appear in the TCRdb table, and some are missing; sequencing was by immunoSEQ multiplex PCR. There are around 28,000 clones in the sample; roughly 84% occur only once, and 13% to 15% lies in the top ten. The sequencing here drew on CD4+ or CD8+ T cells sorted from blood, taken in a trial of the OX40 agonist ivuxolimab. These receptors came from an adult with an advanced solid tumor such as melanoma, head and neck, liver or kidney cancer. Both conserved end residues are part of each CDR3. Fields, in order: CDR3 DNA, CDR3 protein, clone size, D gene, V gene, J gene. A D gene is named only where the DNA matches it firmly. Only part of the rows carry a size: once, few, many, or a class if the clone is expanded.

TGTGCCAGCAGTTTCTTCCCCCGCAGCACTGAAGCTTTCTTT	CASSFFPRSTEAFF	few	.	TRBV27	TRBJ1-1
TGTGCCAGCAGTGAGAGCCTCTATGGCTACACCTTC	CASSESLYGYTF	.	.	TRBV6-1	TRBJ1-2
TGTGCCAGCAGCTACGGGACTAGGGGGAATGAGCAGTTCTTC	CASSYGTRGNEQFF	.	TRBD2	TRBV7-3	TRBJ2-1
TGTGCCAGCAGTTTGATCCCACAGACGAACACCGGGGAGCTGTTTTTT	CASSLIPQTNTGELFF	.	.	TRBV28	TRBJ2-2
TGTGCCAGCAAAGACGACCACAATGAGCAGTTCTTC	CASKDDHNEQFF	once	.	TRBV7-6	TRBJ2-1
TGTGCCAGCAGCTTCTTGGCAGATACGCAGTATTTT	CASSFLADTQYF	.	.	TRBV11-2	TRBJ2-3
TGTGCCAGCTCACCCCCGGGGGCAGGGAACACTGAAGCTTTCTTT	CASSPPGAGNTEAFF	.	.	TRBV18	TRBJ1-1
TGTGCCAGCAGTCTAAGCTACCTAGCGGCTACCTACAATGAGCAGTTCTTC	CASSLSYLAATYNEQFF	.	TRBD2	TRBV28	TRBJ2-1
TGCGCCAGCAGCCGCATGGGGCCTAGCGGGAGCCCCGGGGAGCTGTTTTTT	CASSRMGPSGSPGELFF	.	TRBD2	TRBV4-1	TRBJ2-2
TGTGCCAGCAGTTTGGGGACAGATAGCAATCAGCCCCAGCATTTT	CASSLGTDSNQPQHF	.	TRBD1	TRBV27	TRBJ1-5
TGCGCCAGCAGCCAAGCCCAAGGGAGGGCCTACGAGCAGTACTTC	CASSQAQGRAYEQYF	.	TRBD2	TRBV4-1	TRBJ2-7